This TCR beta chain is from a study of blood T cell repertoires in COVID-19. The protocol was immunoSEQ multiplex PCR, while the TCRdb copy is restricted to in-frame clones and leaves out a portion. The repertoire holds about 100,000 clones, with 70% to 85% as singletons. The CDR3 length is 15 residues. J is TRBJ1-2 and V is TRBV21-1; TRBD1, the D gene given by the table, was not confirmed from the DNA. TRBV21-1 is tagged as a pseudogene. The receptor was derived from a woman aged 80 or over with active or convalescent COVID-19. Material for sequencing was peripheral blood. The CDR3 loop reads CASSTRQGANYGYTF. The CDR3 nucleotides are TGTGCCAGCAGCACCCGACAGGGGGCTAACTATGGCTACACCTTC.